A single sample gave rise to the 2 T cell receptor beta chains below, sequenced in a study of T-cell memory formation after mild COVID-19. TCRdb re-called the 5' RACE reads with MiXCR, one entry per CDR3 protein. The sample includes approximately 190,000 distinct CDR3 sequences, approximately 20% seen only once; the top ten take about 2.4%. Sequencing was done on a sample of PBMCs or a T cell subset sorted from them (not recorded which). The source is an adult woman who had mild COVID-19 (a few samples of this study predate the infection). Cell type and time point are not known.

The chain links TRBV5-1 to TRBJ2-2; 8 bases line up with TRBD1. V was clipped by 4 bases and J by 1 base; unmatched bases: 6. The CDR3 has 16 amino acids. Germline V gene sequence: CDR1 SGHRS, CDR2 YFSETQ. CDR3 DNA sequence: TGCGCCAGCAGCCCTCGGACAGGGTTGAACACCGGGGAGCTGTTTTTT. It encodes CASSPRTGLNTGELFF.

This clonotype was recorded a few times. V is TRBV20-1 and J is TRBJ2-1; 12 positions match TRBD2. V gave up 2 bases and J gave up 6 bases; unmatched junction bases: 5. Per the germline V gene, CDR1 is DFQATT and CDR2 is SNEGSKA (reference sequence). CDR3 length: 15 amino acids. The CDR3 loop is CSARILAGGRNEQFF. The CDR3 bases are TGCAGTGCTAGAATACTAGCGGGGGGTCGCAATGAGCAGTTCTTC.